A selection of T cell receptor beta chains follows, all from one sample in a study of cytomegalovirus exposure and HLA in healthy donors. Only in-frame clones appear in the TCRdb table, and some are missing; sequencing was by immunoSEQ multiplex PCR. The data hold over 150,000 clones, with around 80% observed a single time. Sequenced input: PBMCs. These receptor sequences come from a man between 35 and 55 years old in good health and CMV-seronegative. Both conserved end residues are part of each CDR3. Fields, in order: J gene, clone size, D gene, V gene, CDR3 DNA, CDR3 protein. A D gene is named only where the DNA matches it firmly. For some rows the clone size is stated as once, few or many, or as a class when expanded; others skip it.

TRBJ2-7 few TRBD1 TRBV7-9 TGTGCCAGCAGCTTATCGGGACAGGGGAAAAAAGAGCAGTACTTC CASSLSGQGKKEQYF
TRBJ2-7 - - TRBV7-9 TGTGCCAGCAGCTTAGCGACCGGGAACTACGAGCAGTACTTC CASSLATGNYEQYF
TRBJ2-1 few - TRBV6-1 TGTGCCAGCAGTGAACTAGGTGAGCAGTTCTTC CASSELGEQFF
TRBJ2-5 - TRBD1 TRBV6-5 TGTGCCAGCAGTACCCTGACAGGGACGAGGATGGGCCAGTACTTC CASSTLTGTRMGQYF
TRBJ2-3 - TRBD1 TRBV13 TGTGCCAGCAGTCAATGGGACAGGGGAGCGGCAGATACGCAGTATTTT CASSQWDRGAADTQYF
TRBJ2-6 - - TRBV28 TGTGCCAGCAGTTTCGGGCGGGTCTTCTCTGGGGCCAACGTCCTGACTTTC CASSFGRVFSGANVLTF
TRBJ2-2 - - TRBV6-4 TGTGCCAGCAGTGATACGAACACCGGGGAGCTGTTTTTT CASSDTNTGELFF
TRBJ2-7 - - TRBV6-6 TGTGCCAGCAGCTTGGACTCAACGCAGTACTTC CASSLDSTQYF
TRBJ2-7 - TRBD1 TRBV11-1 TGTGCCAGCAGCGATGGACAGGGTACGATCAAGCAGTACTTC CASSDGQGTIKQYF
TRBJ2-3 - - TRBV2 TGTGCCAGCAGCCTCAACAAGCGCGATACGCAGTATTTT CASSLNKRDTQYF
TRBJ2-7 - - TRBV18 TGTGCCAGCTCACCAACTAGTAGTTCCTACGAGCAGTACTTC CASSPTSSSYEQYF
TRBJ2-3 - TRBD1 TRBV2 TGTGCCAGCAGTCACCGACAGGGGGCACACAAAGATACGCAGTATTTT CASSHRQGAHKDTQYF
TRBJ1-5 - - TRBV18 TGTGCCAGCTCATCAACAGGTTTCAATCAGCCCCAGCATTTT CASSSTGFNQPQHF
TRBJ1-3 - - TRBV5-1 TGCGCCAGCAGCCAGGGATGGGGGCGTCGAGGAAACACCATATATTTT CASSQGWGRRGNTIYF
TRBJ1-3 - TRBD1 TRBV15 TGTGCCACCAGCAGAGAGGTAGGGGGCCGCTCTGGAAACACCATATATTTT CATSREVGGRSGNTIYF